This TCR beta chain originates from a study of T cells in Graves' hyperthyroidism and ophthalmopathy. Amplified TCR beta CDR3 regions derived from RNA transcripts. In the first-round RT-PCR of the TCR CDR3, the HTBI primer set was used. One entry per CDR3 protein, called by TCRdb with MiXCR from the multiplex PCR reads. The sample gives hundreds of thousands of distinct CDR3 sequences, just under 45% of which show up once; less than 9% is in the top ten. Germline V gene lookup returns CDR1 DFQATT and CDR2 SNEGSKA (reference sequence). With 0 bases removed from V and 2 bases from J, the gap between germline ends came to 11 bases. The CDR3 has 15 amino acids. Uncontrolled infection, other autoimmune disease, pregnancy or lactation led to exclusion. The sample holds a few counts of this clonotype.

The sequencing input was peripheral blood or thyroid tissue (not recorded which). This TCR was recovered from an adult man with Graves' disease, either hyperthyroidism or ophthalmopathy (not recorded which). The chain carries TRBV20-1 and TRBJ1-5, with D possibly being TRBD1 (5 bases). CDR3 sequence: CSARDLGVGNQPQHF. DNA of the CDR3: TGCAGTGCTAGAGATCTAGGGGTCGGCAATCAGCCCCAGCATTTT.